The 9 T cell receptor beta chains in this list originate from one sample, sequenced in a study of immune characteristics of hereditary and idiopathic chronic pancreatitis. Chronic pancreatitis tissue was collected during total pancreatectomy with islet autotransplantation. Sequencing used immunoSEQ multiplex PCR; TCRdb keeps in-frame clones, though not all of them. This sample yields about 6,200 clones, of which over 65% are seen a single time; approximately 7% belongs to the top ten. The sample comprised pancreas tissue with hereditary chronic pancreatitis. Source of these receptors: a human donor with chronic pancreatitis.

This clone was picked up one time. As DNA, the CDR3 is TGTGCCAGCAGCCAAGAGGGCCCAGGGTACCCCCTCTATGGCTACACCTTC. Its protein is CASSQEGPGYPLYGYTF. J is TRBJ1-2 and V is TRBV3-1 (or the pseudogene TRBV3-2), with a weak D call TRBD1 (5 bases). Trimming left V 0 bases short and J 4 bases short, with 18 bases between. This CDR3 comprises 17 residues. Germline V gives CDR1 LGHDT, CDR2 YNNKEL (reference sequence).

The chain is built from TRBV10-2 and TRBJ2-3; the match to TRBD1 covers 7 bases. Germline V gene data show CDR1 as WSHSY and CDR2 as SAAADI. This CDR3 region has 13 residues. J gave up 4 bases and V 6 bases, and 4 bases lay outside the gene matches. The chain's CDR3 is CASSRGLADTQYF. CDR3 nucleotides: TGCGCCAGCAGCAGGGGGTTGGCAGATACGCAGTATTTT.

By proportion, this clone is large. The chain combines TRBV6-1 with TRBJ2-1; 8 bases match TRBD2. V lost 3 bases to trimming and J lost 6 bases; unmatched junction nucleotides: 1. The germline CDR1 and CDR2 sequences are MNHNS and SASEGT. The CDR3 has 13 residues. CDR3 loop: CASSDRGGNEQFF. The CDR3 nucleotides read TGTGCCAGCAGTGATCGGGGGGGCAATGAGCAGTTCTTC.

The rearrangement joins TRBV27 to TRBJ1-1; the D gene is possibly TRBD1 (6 bases). Trimming stripped 0 bases from V and 5 bases from J, with 13 bases between. The CDR3 is 15 amino acids. Germline V CDR1 and CDR2: MNHEY, SMNVEV (reference sequence). CDR3 in amino acids: CASSLSGGRGTEAFF. The DNA of the CDR3 is TGTGCCAGCAGTTTATCCGGGGGGCGCGGGACTGAAGCTTTCTTT.

The chain couples TRBV6-5 to TRBJ1-2, with TRBD1 matching 9 bases. Trimming at V came to 6 bases and at J to 6 bases, leaving 5 bases not matched to a gene. Germline values: CDR1 MNHEY, CDR2 SVGAGI. This CDR3 contains 13 residues. CDR3 sequence (DNA): TGTGCCAGCAGACTAAACAGGGGGCATGGCTACACCTTC. Its protein is CASRLNRGHGYTF.

With regard to this clone: The junction departs from germline at one end; a sequencing error may be responsible. This chain joins TRBV27 and TRBJ2-7; D is ambiguous. The CDR3 covers 8 residues. Germline values: CDR1 MNHEY, CDR2 SMNVEV (reference sequence). The CDR3 DNA is TGTGCCAGCAGCCCTCGGATCTTC. This sequence encodes CASSPRIF.

The V and J genes are TRBV9 and TRBJ2-1; 7 bases agree with TRBD2. Germline-derived CDR1 and CDR2 are SGDLS and YYNGEE. Trimming removed 1 base from V and 9 bases from J; junction bases left unmatched: 10. The CDR3 length is 15 residues. Here the CDR3 reads CASSVWASGGGEQFF. Here the CDR3 DNA reads TGTGCCAGCAGCGTATGGGCTAGCGGAGGTGGTGAGCAGTTCTTC.

V is TRBV12-3 or TRBV12-4 and J is TRBJ2-7; tentatively, D is TRBD1 (5 bases). V gave up 3 bases and J gave up 5 bases, with 8 bases separating them. This CDR3 is 12 amino acids long. CDR3 amino acids: CASSFGAHEQYV. DNA for the CDR3: TGTGCCAGCAGTTTTGGGGCGCACGAGCAGTACGTC.

V gene TRBV6-1 combines with J gene TRBJ2-3, with D hard to call. Trimming removed 6 bases from V and 3 bases from J, with 4 bases in between. CDR1 is MNHNS, CDR2 SASEGT, per germline. This CDR3 is built from 11 residues. In DNA form, the CDR3 reads TGTGCCAGCAGCATAACAGATACGCAGTATTTT. Its translation is CASSITDTQYF.